A selection of T cell receptor beta chains follows, all from one sample in a study of T-cell reconstitution after alpha-beta-depleted transplantation in children. TCRdb redid the calling of the PCR reads with MiXCR, one entry per CDR3 protein. Of approximately 400,000 distinct CDR3 sequences in the sample, around 9.9% were seen once. The sequences come from PBMCs from the stem cell graft donor, collected from the stem cell graft. The source is a human donor who donated a stem cell graft to a child with acute myeloid leukemia. CDR3s include the opening cysteine and the closing phenylalanine or tryptophan. D genes are given only for firm matches. Size values are once, few and many counts, or a class for expanded clones, and some rows have none.

clone size	D gene	V gene	J gene	CDR3 protein	CDR3 DNA
few	-	TRBV20-1	TRBJ2-2	CSARVAAGTGELFF	TGCAGTGCTAGGGTAGCTGCCGGCACCGGGGAGCTGTTTTTT
many	TRBD1	TRBV29-1	TRBJ2-1	CSVEETGGDEQFF	TGCAGCGTTGAAGAGACAGGGGGTGACGAGCAGTTCTTC
-	TRBD2	TRBV4-1	TRBJ2-7	CASSQDYSGTYEQYF	TGCGCCAGCAGCCAAGATTATAGCGGGACCTACGAGCAGTACTTC
many	TRBD1	TRBV7-2	TRBJ1-2	CASIVQGAWGYTF	TGTGCCAGCATCGTACAGGGGGCGTGGGGCTACACCTTC
-	TRBD2	TRBV7-2	TRBJ2-1	CASSQTSGVEFF	TGTGCCAGCAGCCAGACTAGCGGGGTCGAGTTCTTC
-	-	TRBV5-1	TRBJ1-3	CASSLAGFGNTIYF	TGCGCCAGCAGCTTGGCCGGATTTGGAAACACCATATATTTT
few	-	TRBV5-1	TRBJ2-4	CASSLVQGSIQYF	TGCGCCAGCAGCTTGGTGCAGGGATCCATTCAGTACTTC
-	-	TRBV5-6	TRBJ2-2	CASSLSLAGGELFF	TGTGCCAGCAGCTTGAGTCTAGCAGGCGGGGAGCTGTTTTTT
-	TRBD1	TRBV5-1	TRBJ1-1	CASSPSRDRARNTEAFF	TGCGCCAGCAGCCCGTCCCGGGACAGGGCGCGGAACACTGAAGCTTTCTTT
-	-	TRBV5-5	TRBJ1-1	CASQAREGTEAFF	TGTGCCAGCCAAGCCAGGGAGGGCACTGAAGCTTTCTTT
many	-	TRBV3-1	TRBJ2-1	CASSQGIGEQFF	TGTGCCAGCAGCCAGGGGATAGGTGAGCAGTTCTTC
few	-	TRBV7-9	TRBJ2-3	CASITEADTQYF	TGTGCCAGCATAACAGAGGCAGATACGCAGTATTTT
-	TRBD2	TRBV6-2/TRBV6-3	TRBJ2-1	CASSYSRTSGIDEQFF	TGTGCCAGCAGTTACTCGCGAACTAGCGGGATCGATGAGCAGTTCTTC
many	TRBD2	TRBV10-2	TRBJ2-3	CASRGTSRASTDTQYF	TGCGCCAGCAGGGGGACTAGCCGAGCTAGCACAGATACGCAGTATTTT
-	-	TRBV5-1	TRBJ1-6	CASSQRGQYSPLHF	TGCGCCAGCAGCCAGAGGGGACAATATTCACCCCTCCACTTT
-	-	TRBV5-1	TRBJ2-1	CASSLRAISYNEQFF	TGCGCCAGCAGCCTCAGAGCAATCTCCTACAATGAGCAGTTCTTC
-	-	TRBV12-3/TRBV12-4	TRBJ2-1	CASSLGMGDGRSYNEQFF	TGTGCCAGCAGTTTAGGGATGGGGGACGGCCGCTCCTACAATGAGCAGTTCTTC
many	TRBD1	TRBV27	TRBJ2-2	CASSRGQGTGELFF	TGTGCCAGCAGCAGGGGGCAAGGCACCGGGGAGCTGTTTTTT
few	-	TRBV3-1	TRBJ1-1	CASSQDGRSNTEAFF	TGTGCCAGCAGCCAAGACGGACGGTCGAACACTGAAGCTTTCTTT
-	TRBD1	TRBV12-3/TRBV12-4	TRBJ2-5	CASTYRGWEETQYF	TGTGCCAGCACCTACAGGGGCTGGGAAGAGACCCAGTACTTC
many	-	TRBV29-1	TRBJ2-1	CSETDPHSHEQFF	TGCAGCGAGACCGACCCTCACAGCCATGAGCAGTTCTTC
-	TRBD1	TRBV29-1	TRBJ2-2	CSVPKPGQENTGELFF	TGCAGCGTCCCTAAACCGGGACAGGAGAACACCGGGGAGCTGTTTTTT
many	TRBD2	TRBV6-2/TRBV6-3	TRBJ2-2	CASSYKLAGEGGGELFF	TGTGCCAGCAGTTACAAGCTAGCGGGAGAAGGTGGCGGGGAGCTGTTTTTT
-	TRBD1	TRBV12-3/TRBV12-4	TRBJ1-3	CASRPTGNIPGNTIYF	TGTGCCAGCAGACCGACAGGGAATATCCCTGGAAACACCATATATTTT
-	-	TRBV5-1	TRBJ2-5	CARSLSSRETQYF	TGCGCCAGAAGCTTGAGCAGTAGGGAGACCCAGTACTTC
-	-	TRBV15	TRBJ2-3	CATSRATTSYTDTQYF	TGTGCCACCAGCAGAGCCACGACTTCCTACACAGATACGCAGTATTTT
-	TRBD1	TRBV6-2/TRBV6-3	TRBJ2-3	CASSPGTGQTDTQYF	TGTGCCAGCAGCCCCGGGACAGGCCAGACAGATACGCAGTATTTT
-	-	TRBV18	TRBJ1-1	CASSPSVNTEAFF	TGTGCCAGCTCACCATCTGTGAACACTGAAGCTTTCTTT
many	-	TRBV5-1	TRBJ2-5	CASSFTSTETQYF	TGCGCCAGCAGCTTCACCTCGACAGAGACCCAGTACTTC
-	TRBD1	TRBV5-1	TRBJ1-1	CASSLALGQGLDTEAFF	TGCGCCAGCAGCTTGGCCTTGGGACAGGGCTTGGACACTGAAGCTTTCTTT
few	-	TRBV9	TRBJ2-2	CASSVVSHANTGELFF	TGTGCCAGCAGCGTAGTAAGCCACGCGAACACCGGGGAGCTGTTTTTT
many	-	TRBV6-1	TRBJ2-5	CASSELPGTQETQYF	TGTGCCAGCAGTGAACTCCCTGGGACGCAAGAGACCCAGTACTTC
many	-	TRBV6-5	TRBJ1-4	CASKQGTVHEKLFF	TGTGCCAGCAAACAGGGAACCGTACATGAAAAACTGTTTTTT
-	TRBD1	TRBV20-1	TRBJ2-1	CSAGHQERGHNEQFF	TGCAGTGCTGGCCATCAGGAGAGGGGGCACAATGAGCAGTTCTTC
-	-	TRBV7-9	TRBJ2-7	CASSLQDVSYEQYF	TGTGCCAGCAGCCTTCAGGACGTCAGCTACGAGCAGTACTTC
many	TRBD1	TRBV19	TRBJ2-2	CASQTGAITTGELFF	TGTGCCAGTCAGACAGGGGCGATTACCACCGGGGAGCTGTTTTTT
many	-	TRBV20-1	TRBJ1-2	CSARDEAVGGYGYTF	TGCAGTGCTAGAGATGAAGCAGTCGGGGGCTATGGCTACACCTTC
few	TRBD2	TRBV29-1	TRBJ2-1	CSVGGTSGSSSYNEQFF	TGCAGCGTTGGGGGGACTAGCGGATCTAGCTCCTACAATGAGCAGTTCTTC
many	-	TRBV5-6	TRBJ1-2	CASSLEGRIYGYTF	TGTGCCAGCAGCTTGGAGGGACGGATCTATGGCTACACCTTC
-	-	TRBV7-2	TRBJ2-7	CASSIRVTSLEQYF	TGTGCCAGCAGCATCCGGGTGACCTCTCTCGAGCAGTACTTC
-	-	TRBV18	TRBJ1-1	CASSLAWEGTEAFF	TGTGCCAGCTCACTTGCTTGGGAGGGCACTGAAGCTTTCTTT
few	-	TRBV14	TRBJ2-5	CASSQDTKRKETQYF	TGTGCCAGCAGCCAAGATACGAAGCGGAAAGAGACCCAGTACTTC
few	TRBD2	TRBV12-3/TRBV12-4	TRBJ2-1	CASSSRLAGSNEQFF	TGTGCCAGCAGTTCCCGACTAGCGGGATCCAATGAGCAGTTCTTC
few	TRBD1	TRBV27	TRBJ1-1	CASKIGQGNTEAFF	TGTGCCAGCAAGATCGGACAGGGGAACACTGAAGCTTTCTTT
-	-	TRBV4-3	TRBJ1-6	CASSQDRQQYSPLHF	TGCGCCAGCAGCCAAGACCGACAGCAGTATTCACCCCTCCACTTT
few	-	TRBV3-1	TRBJ2-4	CASRGSGAKNIQYF	TGTGCCAGCAGGGGTAGCGGAGCCAAAAACATTCAGTACTTC
many	TRBD2	TRBV7-9	TRBJ2-5	CASSLAAGPGGDQYF	TGTGCCAGCAGCTTAGCAGCGGGGCCCGGAGGGGACCAGTACTTC
-	-	TRBV12-3/TRBV12-4	TRBJ1-5	CASSTGGQPQHF	TGTGCCAGCAGCACGGGCGGGCAGCCCCAGCATTTT
many	TRBD2	TRBV7-2	TRBJ2-1	CASSLVPAGDEQFF	TGTGCCAGCAGCTTAGTGCCAGCGGGGGATGAGCAGTTCTTC
-	-	TRBV5-1	TRBJ2-1	CASSFKSQMSYNEQFF	TGCGCCAGCAGCTTTAAATCCCAGATGTCCTACAATGAGCAGTTCTTC
-	-	TRBV7-9	TRBJ2-2	CASSATGSIGELFF	TGTGCCAGCAGCGCCACCGGGAGTATCGGGGAGCTGTTTTTT
few	-	TRBV18	TRBJ2-3	CASSPAGSVDTQYF	TGTGCCAGCTCACCGGCGGGAAGCGTGGATACGCAGTATTTT